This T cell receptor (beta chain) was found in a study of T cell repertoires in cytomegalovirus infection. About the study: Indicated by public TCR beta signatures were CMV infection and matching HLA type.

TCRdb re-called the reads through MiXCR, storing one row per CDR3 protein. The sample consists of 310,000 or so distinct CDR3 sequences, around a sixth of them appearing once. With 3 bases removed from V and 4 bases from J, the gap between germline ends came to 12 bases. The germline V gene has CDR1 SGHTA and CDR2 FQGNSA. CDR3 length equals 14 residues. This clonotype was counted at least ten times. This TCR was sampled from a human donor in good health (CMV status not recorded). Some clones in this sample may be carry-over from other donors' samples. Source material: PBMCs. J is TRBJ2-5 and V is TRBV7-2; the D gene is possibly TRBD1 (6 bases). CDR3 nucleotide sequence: TGTGCCAGCAGCTTGATCCAGGGGTCAGAGACCCAGTACTTC. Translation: CASSLIQGSETQYF.